These 24 T cell receptor beta chains were all obtained from the same sample, sequenced in a study of T cell repertoires in cytomegalovirus infection. TCRdb recomputed calls from the reads with MiXCR, one row per CDR3 protein. The sample includes 600,000 to 800,000 distinct CDR3 sequences, 20% to 25% of them seen just once. Sequenced: CD8+ T cells from PBMCs. The source of these receptors is a human donor in good health (CMV status not recorded). Some clones in this sample may be carry-over from other donors' samples.

This clonotype was seen ten or more times. The gene calls are TRBV7-6 and TRBJ2-3; 11 nucleotides agree with TRBD2. Germline CDR1 reads SGHVS; CDR2 reads FNYEAQ. This CDR3 region has 16 residues. Trimming removed 0 bases from V and 6 bases from J; junction bases left unmatched: 5. The CDR3 here is CASSLANIAGGDTQYF. The CDR3 DNA reads as TGTGCCAGCAGCTTAGCGAATATAGCGGGGGGGGATACGCAGTATTTT.

V and J are TRBV4-2 and TRBJ1-2; tentatively, D is TRBD1 (6 bases). There are 19 residues in the CDR3. Germline-derived CDR1 and CDR2 are LGHNA and YNFKEQ. V was cut by 3 bases and J by 0 bases, with 23 bases left in between. Written as DNA, the CDR3 is TGTGCCAGCAGCCACACGCCGGGAACTCAAGGGGGAACTAACTATGGCTACACCTTC. Its translation: CASSHTPGTQGGTNYGYTF.

The chain couples TRBV7-9 to TRBJ1-1; a weak D match, TRBD1 (5 bases). Germline CDR1 SEHNR, CDR2 FQNEAQ (reference sequence). This CDR3 spans 15 amino acids. V shed 5 bases and J shed 3 bases, with 16 bases lying between them. The CDR3 sequence is CASSPRPMTDTEAFF. The CDR3 DNA reads TGTGCCAGCAGCCCCCGACCGATGACAGACACTGAAGCTTTCTTT. The full variable domain, with the rest looked up from reference TRBV7-9 and TRBJ1-1, is DTGVSQNPRHKITKRGQNVTFRCDPISEHNRLYWYRQTLGQGPEFLTYFQNEAQLEKSRLLSDRFSAERPKGSFSTLEIQRTEQGDSAMYLCASSPRPMTDTEAFFGQGTRLTVV.

The chain is built from TRBV6-2 or TRBV6-3 and TRBJ2-3, with D possibly being TRBD1 or TRBD2 (5 bases each). CDR3 length: 16 amino acids. The germline CDR1 and CDR2 sequences are MNHEY and SVGEGT. V was shortened by 2 bases and J by 1 base, with 13 bases between the two germline ends. The CDR3 nucleotides are TGTGCCAGCAGTTACGCCCGGGGACCACGCACAGATACGCAGTATTTT. It specifies CASSYARGPRTDTQYF.

CDR3 amino acids: CAIGEGYGYTF. CDR3 nucleotide sequence: TGTGCCATCGGCGAGGGCTATGGCTACACCTTC. The chain links TRBV10-3 to TRBJ1-2; D remains unclear. Germline values: CDR1 ENHRY, CDR2 SYGVKD. The CDR3 runs 11 residues. The ends were cut back, 8 bases at V and 4 bases at J, with 8 bases in the middle.

Many counts were recorded for this clonotype. The CDR3 coding sequence is TGTGCCAGCAGCTTAGCGTGGGGGTACTACGAGCAGTACGTC. Its protein is CASSLAWGYYEQYV. The V gene is TRBV7-2, the J gene TRBJ2-7; D possibly matches TRBD1 or TRBD2 (5 bases each). The CDR3 contains 14 residues. Germline V gives CDR1 SGHTA, CDR2 FQGNSA. Trimming removed 0 bases at V and 3 bases at J, with 9 bases between.

Concerning this clonotype itself: Mismatch with germline at one junction end may stem from a read error. This sequence joins TRBV29-1 and TRBJ2-7; TRBD2 is a possible D gene (5 bases). From germline, CDR1 is SQVTM and CDR2 ANQGSEA. The CDR3 consists of 14 residues. In DNA, the CDR3 is TGCAGCGTCGAAGGACGGGATGATGTCTATGAGCAGTACTTC. Its translation: CSVEGRDDVYEQYF.

This clonotype occurred a few times. The chain recombines TRBV20-1 with TRBJ2-7, with 7 bases matching TRBD2. V shed 6 bases and J 5 bases; nucleotides not matched to a gene: 16. Germline CDR1 is DFQATT and CDR2 is SNEGSKA (reference sequence). CDR3 length: 15 residues. The CDR3 loop reads CSASSERGTPNEQYF. In DNA, the CDR3 is TGCAGTGCCAGCTCCGAGCGGGGTACCCCCAACGAGCAGTACTTC.

In its sample, this clonotype was seen a few times. The rearrangement uses TRBV12-3 or TRBV12-4 and TRBJ1-2; D may be TRBD1 (5 bases). The V gene lost 4 bases and the J gene lost 6 bases, with 12 bases spanning the gap. The CDR3 runs to 13 residues. CDR3 residues: CASSSQGRNGYTF. The DNA of the CDR3 is TGTGCCAGCAGTTCCCAGGGACGAAATGGCTACACCTTC.

This clonotype appeared once. The J gene is TRBJ1-2, the V gene TRBV10-3; the match to TRBD1 covers 8 bases. The germline gives CDR1 ENHRY, CDR2 SYGVKD. The CDR3 sequence is 17 residues long. With 1 base clipped from V and 0 bases from J, the junction kept 7 bases outside the gene matches. The CDR3 reads CAISEWVRGPSNYGYTF. CDR3 in DNA: TGTGCCATCAGTGAGTGGGTCAGGGGGCCGTCTAACTATGGCTACACCTTC.

This clonotype was seen ten or more times. The CDR3 protein is CASRGLAGEATDTQYF. CDR3 nucleotides: TGTGCCAGCCGTGGGCTAGCGGGGGAGGCCACAGATACGCAGTATTTT. V gene TRBV6-2 or TRBV6-3 combines with J gene TRBJ2-3; 10 bases agree with TRBD2. This CDR3 has 16 residues. Germline V gene lookup returns CDR1 MNHEY and CDR2 SVGEGT. With V trimmed by 8 bases and J by 2 bases, 10 bases remained unmatched.

This clonotype was detected a few times. The CDR3 loop reads CASIPRVFQETQYF. In DNA, the CDR3 is TGTGCCAGCATCCCCAGAGTCTTCCAAGAGACCCAGTACTTC. This chain connects TRBV28 to TRBJ2-5; unclear D gene. The germline V and J ends were trimmed by 7 bases and 1 base, with 13 bases remaining between them. The CDR3 has 14 amino acids. The germline CDR1 and CDR2 sequences are MDHEN and SYDVKM.

This clonotype was recorded many times. This sequence joins TRBV6-5 and TRBJ2-1, with a weak D call TRBD2 (6 bases). From germline, CDR1 is MNHEY and CDR2 SVGAGI. The V gene lost 6 bases and the J gene lost 0 bases, with 18 bases spanning the gap. The CDR3 covers 17 residues. In nucleotides, the CDR3 is TGTGCCAGCAGCTGGTGGCGGGACCTGAGCTCCTACAATGAGCAGTTCTTC. This translates into CASSWWRDLSSYNEQFF.

The V gene is TRBV28, the J gene TRBJ2-7; TRBD1 aligns across 7 bases. Trimming removed 6 bases from V and 4 bases from J; junction bases left unmatched: 3. The CDR3 is 12 residues long. Germline CDR1 is MDHEN and CDR2 is SYDVKM. The CDR3, as DNA: TGTGCCAGCAGCGAACAGGGGTACGAGCAGTACTTC. This encodes CASSEQGYEQYF.

J is TRBJ2-7 and V is TRBV28; 7 positions agree with TRBD1. J lost 4 bases, V lost 4 bases, and 4 bases had no gene match. This CDR3 has 13 amino acids. Germline CDR1 is MDHEN and CDR2 is SYDVKM. As DNA, the CDR3 is TGTGCCAGCAGTTCCCGACAGGGTTACGAGCAGTACGTC. Translated, it gives CASSSRQGYEQYV.

This clonotype was recorded many times. CDR3 in DNA: TGTGCCAGCAGCCCCTTCGTAGCGGGCCCCTACAATGAGCAGTTCTTC. It codes for CASSPFVAGPYNEQFF. The chain has TRBV12-3 or TRBV12-4 and TRBJ2-1; 7 bases align to TRBD2. The ends lost 6 bases at V and 2 bases at J; junction bases unmatched: 10. There are 16 residues in the CDR3.

This clonotype was found a few times. This chain links TRBV19 with TRBJ2-2; D not resolved. The CDR3 is 15 amino acids. The germline CDR1 and CDR2 sequences are LNHDA and SQIVND (reference sequence). V was cut by 7 bases and J by 7 bases, with 19 bases left in between. CDR3 sequence reads: CASTLRTDLGGELFF. CDR3 nucleotide sequence: TGTGCCAGTACCCTCCGGACCGACCTAGGCGGGGAGCTGTTTTTT.

The rearrangement uses TRBV6-2 or TRBV6-3 and TRBJ2-1; TRBD2 is a possible D gene (5 bases). The CDR3 has 15 residues. The V end lost 7 bases, the J end lost 3 bases, and 16 bases lay between the germline ends. CDR1 MNHEY and CDR2 SVGEGT come from the germline V gene. The CDR3 DNA follows: TGTGCCAGCACCTTTAGCGCCGGAGACTACAATGAGCAGTTCTTC. This sequence encodes CASTFSAGDYNEQFF.

This clonotype was seen more than once but under ten times. The chain is built from TRBV29-1 and TRBJ2-1; D unclear. The CDR3 runs 11 residues. Between the trimmed V and J ends, which lost 6 bases and 4 bases, there was a span of 7 bases. Germline values: CDR1 SQVTM, CDR2 ANQGSEA. CDR3: CSVKEYNEQFF. CDR3 DNA: TGCAGCGTGAAGGAGTACAATGAGCAGTTCTTC.

This rearrangement joins TRBV28 to TRBJ1-1; D gene uncertain. V was clipped by 10 bases and J by 0 bases, with 15 bases between them. The CDR3 sequence is 14 residues long. The germline V gene encodes CDR1 MDHEN and CDR2 SYDVKM. CDR3 sequence reads: CANSPLRLNTEAFF. The CDR3 region has the DNA TGTGCCAACAGCCCCCTACGGTTGAACACTGAAGCTTTCTTT.

The V gene is TRBV20-1, the J gene TRBJ1-4, with D tentatively TRBD1 (5 bases). Germline-derived CDR1 and CDR2 are DFQATT and SNEGSKA (reference sequence). V was shortened by 0 bases and J by 10 bases, with 18 bases between the two germline ends. This CDR3 is built from 15 residues. CDR3 protein: CSARDPAFGARKLFF. CDR3 nucleotides: TGCAGTGCTAGAGATCCAGCCTTTGGGGCCCGAAAACTGTTTTTT.

This chain connects TRBV13 to TRBJ1-1, with 8 bases lining up with TRBD1. The CDR3 runs 15 residues. Trimming took 5 bases from V and 3 from J; bases not matched to a gene: 8. Germline CDR1 reads PRHDT; CDR2 reads FYEKMQ (reference sequence). This CDR3 reads CASSIRGRSDTEAFF. The CDR3 region has the DNA TGTGCCAGCAGCATCAGGGGGCGCTCCGACACTGAAGCTTTCTTT. The variable domain in full, with the rest retrieved from reference TRBV13 and TRBJ1-1, is AAGVIQSPRHLIKEKRETATLKCYPIPRHDTVYWYQQGPGQDPQFLISFYEKMQSDKGSIPDRFSAQQFSDYHSELNMSSLELGDSALYFCASSIRGRSDTEAFFGQGTRLTVV.

The gene calls are TRBV24-1 and TRBJ1-2, with 9 bases identical to TRBD1. This CDR3 has 14 amino acids. The V gene end was trimmed by 4 bases and the J gene end by 7 bases; junction bases not matched to a gene: 6. CDR1 and CDR2 (germline): KGHDR, SFDVKD. The CDR3 reads CATSEVGTGFGYTF. CDR3 DNA: TGTGCCACCAGTGAAGTCGGGACAGGGTTTGGCTACACCTTC.

The V and J genes are TRBV6-2 or TRBV6-3 and TRBJ2-2; D may be TRBD1 (5 bases). Germline assignment: CDR1 MNHEY and CDR2 SVGEGT. Trimming shortened V by 5 bases and J by 7 bases, and 14 bases separated the two germline ends. The CDR3 extends over 14 amino acids. The CDR3 reads CASSDPLTDGELFF. Here the CDR3 DNA reads TGTGCCAGCAGTGATCCCCTGACAGACGGGGAGCTGTTTTTT.